This TCR beta chain was captured by sequencing in a study of CD8 T cells in Susac syndrome (dated by TCRdb to the late 2010s). About the investigation overall: The study used repertoire sequencing to test whether antigen drove CD8+ T cell activation and differentiation in Susac syndrome.

RNA was extracted using the RNeasy kit, and about 0.45 to 1 ug of the RNA was reverse transcribed with random hexamers. TCR beta CDR3 regions were amplified with the immunoSEQ multiplex PCR assay covering 54 Vbeta and 13 Jbeta segments. PCR amplification bias was corrected using a synthetic template baseline for primer optimization and computational correction. The source study handled its data this way. Reads were annotated to V, D and J genes according to IMGT and were analyzed with immunoSEQ Analyzer, with only productive sequences retained. To calculate clonality, Shannon entropy was normalized by log2 of the number of productive unique sequences and then subtracted from one. Public and private clones were assessed among the 100 most prevalent clones of each patient and control. Susac-specific clones were defined as absent from healthy and MS cohorts, around 1,000 published viral clones and other ImmuneACCESS disease sequences. TCRdb took the public reads, trimmed them with fastp at Q25, ran MiXCR for clone calling and kept in-frame beta chains. One record per CDR3 amino acid sequence lists the most common genes and DNA. These V and J calls are TCRdb output, not the study's own analysis. Within this sample are approximately 100,000 distinct CDR3 sequences, with approximately 91% of them counted one time only. The ten largest clonotypes hold roughly 0.15% of the sample.

The investigation overall reported the following: The TCR sequencing and HLA analysis was acknowledged to have included a relatively small number of individuals.

High-throughput TCR beta sequencing profiled peripheral blood CD8+ and CD4+ T cells from healthy donors, Susac syndrome patients and multiple sclerosis patients. The healthy donors served as controls matched for age and sex. Bulk CD8+ and CD4+ T cells were purified by magnetic negative isolation, whereas CD8+ TEMRA cells were enriched by FACS. Blood was drawn into EDTA tubes, processed within 24 hours, and PBMCs were isolated by density gradient centrifugation. PBMCs intended for TCR sequencing were cryopreserved in liquid nitrogen and were subsequently thawed in a 37 degrees C water bath. Purity of sorted or isolated CD4+, CD8+ and CD8+ TEMRA cells was at least 90%. The junction shows trimming of 6 bases on V and 6 bases on J, and the gene matches do not reach 3 bases of it. From the germline V gene, CDR1 is MNHEY and CDR2 is SVGEGT. Including cysteine and phenylalanine, the CDR3 has 12 amino acids. Only the CDR3 DNA is retained, 36 bases long and in frame from the first base.

As to this clonotype: Its specific antigen is unknown. Within one base of it there is no much larger clone, and no base qualities were kept.

This sequence uses TRBV6-2 or TRBV6-3 and TRBJ2-7, with TRBD1 identical over 9 junction bases. This TCR derives from a human donor in good health. The specimen was CD4+ T cells from PBMCs. This receptor carries the CDR3 CASSRTGVEQYF. The sequenced DNA: TGTGCCAGCAGCCGGACAGGGGTCGAGCAGTACTTC.